The clone carrying this T cell receptor beta chain was picked up a small number of times. Via MiXCR, TCRdb re-called the RT-PCR reads, giving one row per CDR3 protein. The sample records 25,000 to 40,000 distinct CDR3 sequences, roughly 38% being singletons. This CDR3 has 12 amino acids. Germline assignment: CDR1 KGHDR and CDR2 SFDVKD. V shed 5 bases and J shed 5 bases, with 8 bases lying between them. The source of the sample is a study of patients and donors after allogeneic stem cell transplantation. This sequence originates from a human donor who was either an allogeneic HSCT recipient or a stem cell or donor lymphocyte infusion donor (not recorded which). It is not recorded whose cells these are; they may come from a transplant donor. The chain has TRBV24-1 and TRBJ1-2; D might be TRBD1 (6 bases). The specimen was blood, either unsorted or a sorted T cell fraction (not recorded which). The CDR3 coding sequence is TGTGCCACCAGTGGTGGACAGTATGGCTACACCTTC. As protein: CATSGGQYGYTF.